This T cell receptor beta chain was found in a study of response to subunit inactivated influenza vaccine. From the RT-PCR reads, TCRdb called clonotypes with MiXCR, one entry per CDR3 protein. The table lists 180,000 or so distinct CDR3 sequences, about 12% of them singletons. CDR3 length: 14 amino acids. V shed 6 bases and J 5 bases; nucleotides not matched to a gene: 8. Germline values: CDR1 SEHNR, CDR2 FQNEAQ (reference sequence). A further study also used this sample, focusing on T cells expressing NK-cell markers. From that report: Production of TCR beta cDNA relied on 5'RACE template switching with UMIs. A range of about 1.0-8% of CD8+ T cells consisted of dominant NKG2C+ clonotypes in 5 to 7 donors.

The sequencing used CD8+ T cells sorted from PBMCs, collected roughly 13 days after vaccination. This sequence originates from a man aged 50-59 years who received an inactivated influenza vaccine. The V and J genes are TRBV7-9 and TRBJ2-5; 8 nucleotides align to TRBD2. This CDR3 is CASSARLARETQYF. In DNA form, the CDR3 reads TGTGCCAGCAGTGCGAGACTAGCGCGGGAGACCCAGTACTTC.